A single sample gave rise to the 13 T cell receptor beta chains below, sequenced in a study of beta chain features in type 1 diabetes. Every isolated RNA sample was fully reverse transcribed, so sequencing captured expressed TCRB transcripts. The method was immunoSEQ multiplex PCR; TCRdb's version includes in-frame clones alone and lacks a portion of them. The sample has 240,000 or so clones, around 65% seen once; the top ten hold 0.053%. The specimen was naive CD4+ T cells from blood. These TCRs come from a man aged 25-40 years in good health.

V and J are TRBV30 and TRBJ1-1, with D hard to call. The CDR3 sequence is 13 residues long. V dropped 1 base and J dropped 0 bases, with 6 bases sitting between them. Germline V lookup: CDR1 GTSNPN, CDR2 SVGIG (reference sequence). The CDR3: CAWSGSLNTEAFF. The CDR3 DNA follows: TGTGCCTGGAGTGGCAGTCTGAACACTGAAGCTTTCTTT.

This clone was counted only a few times. The chain employs TRBV29-1 and TRBJ1-2; perhaps TRBD1 as D (5 bases). The CDR3 has 13 residues. Trimming took off 3 bases at V and 7 bases at J, with 15 bases between the two ends. Germline lookup yields CDR1 SQVTM and CDR2 ANQGSEA. Written as DNA, the CDR3 is TGCAGCGTTGATAGAGTGGCAGGGCCTGGCTACACCTTC. This codes for CSVDRVAGPGYTF. The entire variable domain, with the rest obtained from reference TRBV29-1 and TRBJ1-2, is as follows: SAVISQKPSRDICQRGTSLTIQCQVDSQVTMMFWYRQQPGQSLTLIATANQGSEATYESGFVIDKFPISRPNLTFSTLTVSNMSPEDSSIYLCSVDRVAGPGYTFGSGTRLTVV.

The V call is TRBV30, the J call TRBJ2-3; the match to TRBD2 covers 9 bases. V dropped 2 bases and J dropped 1; count of bases not matched to a gene: 4. The length of the CDR3 is 15 residues. From germline, CDR1 is GTSNPN and CDR2 SVGIG (reference sequence). The CDR3 loop reads CAWSRSGGRTDTQYF. The CDR3 DNA sequence: TGTGCCTGGAGTCGTAGCGGGGGCCGCACAGATACGCAGTATTTT. The full variable domain, completed using reference TRBV30 and TRBJ2-3, is SQTIHQWPATLVQPVGSPLSLECTVEGTSNPNLYWYRQAAGRGLQLLFYSVGIGQISSEVPQNLSASRPQDRQFILSSKKLLLSDSGFYLCAWSRSGGRTDTQYFGPGTRLTVL.

The chain is built from TRBV30 and TRBJ1-3; 7 nucleotides align to TRBD1. Looked up from germline, CDR1 is GTSNPN and CDR2 is SVGIG (reference sequence). The CDR3 loop spans 15 amino acids. Unmatched junction bases numbered 6, after V lost 0 bases and J lost 4 bases. CDR3 DNA: TGTGCCTGGAGTGTTGACAGGGTTCGAGGAAACACCATATATTTT. Residues: CAWSVDRVRGNTIYF.

The chain employs TRBV29-1 and TRBJ2-1; D is perhaps TRBD1 (5 bases). With 4 bases removed from V and 4 bases from J, the gap between germline ends came to 8 bases. The CDR3 contains 12 residues. Germline V gene data show CDR1 as SQVTM and CDR2 as ANQGSEA. DNA of the CDR3: TGCAGCGTTGCACAGGTATACAATGAGCAGTTCTTC. Translated, it gives CSVAQVYNEQFF.

This clone came up a few times. This chain joins TRBV25-1 and TRBJ2-5; 7 nucleotides align to TRBD1. Unmatched junction bases numbered 6, after V lost 4 bases and J lost 1 base. Germline values: CDR1 MGHDK, CDR2 SYGVNS. This CDR3 contains 15 residues. The CDR3 coding sequence is TGTGCCAGCAGTGCTGGCAGGGGGTTCCAAGAGACCCAGTACTTC. Its translation: CASSAGRGFQETQYF.

The chain combines TRBV15 with TRBJ2-1; D uncertain. V dropped 1 base and J dropped 0 bases, with 7 bases sitting between them. CDR3 length: 15 amino acids. Germline CDR1 is LNHNV and CDR2 is YYDKDF (reference sequence). The CDR3 nucleotides read TGTGCCACCAGCAGAGGCCAAGCCTCCTACAATGAGCAGTTCTTC. This translates into CATSRGQASYNEQFF. Full variable domain (rest looked up from reference TRBV15 and TRBJ2-1): DAMVIQNPRYQVTQFGKPVTLSCSQTLNHNVMYWYQQKSSQAPKLLFHYYDKDFNNEADTPDNFQSRRPNTSFCFLDIRSPGLGDTAMYLCATSRGQASYNEQFFGPGTRLTVL.

J is TRBJ2-7 and V is TRBV9; 12 positions agree with TRBD2. Germline V CDR1 and CDR2: SGDLS, YYNGEE. The CDR3 runs 15 residues. The V and J ends lost 4 bases and 4 bases, in that order; junction bases with no gene match: 6. CDR3 in DNA: TGTGCCAGCAGCCCGACTAGCGGGAGCATATACGAGCAGTACTTC. It encodes CASSPTSGSIYEQYF.

The chain employs TRBV13 and TRBJ2-4; D is perhaps TRBD2 (6 bases). CDR3 size: 16 residues. V gave up 1 base and J gave up 2 bases, with 12 bases separating them. Germline assignment: CDR1 PRHDT and CDR2 FYEKMQ (reference sequence). For the CDR3, the DNA is TGTGCCAGCAGCTTAGCGGGGGTATCAACCAAAAACATTCAGTACTTC. It specifies CASSLAGVSTKNIQYF.

The CDR3 loop reads CASSFGSQGRDEQYF. CDR3 in DNA: TGCGCCAGCAGCTTCGGATCACAGGGGAGGGACGAGCAGTACTTC. The V and J genes are TRBV5-1 and TRBJ2-7; D is possibly TRBD1 or TRBD2 (7 bases each). The V end lost 2 bases, the J end lost 5 bases, and 17 bases lay between the germline ends. Germline V CDR1 and CDR2: SGHRS, YFSETQ. The CDR3 is 15 amino acids.

This clone was observed a few times. The gene calls are TRBV5-6 and TRBJ2-4; perhaps TRBD2 as D (5 bases). The germline V gene has CDR1 SGHDT and CDR2 YYEEEE. The V end lost 2 bases, the J end lost 7 bases, and 10 bases lay between the germline ends. This CDR3 contains 13 residues. CDR3 coding DNA: TGTGCCAGCAGCTTTACTAGTAGCAACATTCAGTACTTC. Translation gives CASSFTSSNIQYF.

The chain joins TRBV6-6 to TRBJ2-5; TRBD2 is a possible D gene (6 bases). The ends were cut back, 8 bases at V and 0 bases at J, with 13 bases in the middle. The CDR3 length is 14 residues. In germline, CDR1 is MNHNY, CDR2 SVGAGI (reference sequence). CDR3 residues: CASGNLANQETQYF. The CDR3 DNA is TGTGCCAGCGGAAACCTAGCGAACCAAGAGACCCAGTACTTC.

This clone was detected a few times. CDR3: CASSQGTTPSTDTQYF. In nucleotides, the CDR3 is TGCGCCAGCAGCCAAGGGACGACACCTAGCACAGATACGCAGTATTTT. The chain is built from TRBV4-3 and TRBJ2-3; D is ambiguous. The germline V and J ends were trimmed by 1 base and 0 bases, with 11 bases remaining between them. CDR1 is LGHNA and CDR2 is YSLEER in the germline V gene. CDR3 size: 16 residues.